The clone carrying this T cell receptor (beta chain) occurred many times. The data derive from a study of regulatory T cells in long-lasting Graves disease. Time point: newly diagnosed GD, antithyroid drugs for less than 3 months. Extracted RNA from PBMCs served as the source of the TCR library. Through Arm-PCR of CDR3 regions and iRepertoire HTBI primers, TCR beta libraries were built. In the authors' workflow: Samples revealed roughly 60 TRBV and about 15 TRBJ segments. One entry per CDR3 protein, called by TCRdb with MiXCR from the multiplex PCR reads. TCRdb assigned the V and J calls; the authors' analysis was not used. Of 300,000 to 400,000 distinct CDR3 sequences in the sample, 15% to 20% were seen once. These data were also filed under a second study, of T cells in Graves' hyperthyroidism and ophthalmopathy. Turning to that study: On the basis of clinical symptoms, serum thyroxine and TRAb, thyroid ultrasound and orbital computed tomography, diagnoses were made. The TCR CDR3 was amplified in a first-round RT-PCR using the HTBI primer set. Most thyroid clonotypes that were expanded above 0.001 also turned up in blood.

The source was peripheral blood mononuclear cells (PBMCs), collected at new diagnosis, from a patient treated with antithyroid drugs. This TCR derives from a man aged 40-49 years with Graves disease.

Here the CDR3 reads CASRIPRVVAGFKVTEAFF. The CDR3, as DNA: TGTGCCAGCAGGATACCCCGCGTCGTAGCAGGGTTCAAAGTCACTGAAGCTTTCTTT. The J gene is TRBJ1-1, the V gene TRBV7-9, with D possibly being TRBD1 (5 bases). The ends were cut back, 6 bases at V and 4 bases at J, with 30 bases in the middle. The length of the CDR3 is 19 residues. The germline CDR1 and CDR2 sequences are SEHNR and FQNEAQ (reference sequence).